This T cell receptor (beta chain) derives from a study of Ad26.COV2.S vaccination and SARS-CoV-2 variants. Germline-derived CDR1 and CDR2 are MGHRA and YSYEKL. The CDR3 contains 14 residues. V gave up 4 bases and J gave up 4 bases; unmatched junction bases: 6. Treatment specified: roughly 19 received Ad26.COV2.S at low or high dose, single or two shots; 5 received placebo; per-sample allocation not given. Following the first vaccine or placebo injection, samples were taken on day 63. Repertoires were generated with immunoSEQ multiplex PCR, while TCRdb's copy carries only in-frame clones and drops some. There are around 300,000 clones in the sample; approximately 86% occur only once, and around 11% lies in the top ten.

The clonotype comes from a person aged 18-65 years who received the Ad26.COV2.S COVID-19 vaccine or a placebo. V usage is TRBV4-1 and J usage is TRBJ2-5; the match to TRBD2 covers 7 bases. The sample was peripheral blood, taken in a trial of Ad26.COV2.S vaccine versus placebo. DNA of the CDR3: TGCGCCAGCAGCCCTTGGACTAGTGGAGAGACCCAGTACTTC. The encoded protein is CASSPWTSGETQYF.